The clone carrying this T cell receptor beta chain was counted at least ten times. The antigen remains undetermined. Over 180 million TCR-beta sequences from 15-18 subjects came from every sequencing run. TCRdb re-derived calls from the 5' RACE reads in MiXCR, one entry per CDR3 protein. The table records fewer than 50,000 distinct CDR3 sequences, around 10% of them present only once. The CDR3 runs to 12 residues. Germline CDR1 DFQATT, CDR2 SNEGSKA (reference sequence). V lost 5 bases to trimming and J lost 1 base; unmatched junction nucleotides: 2. This sample stems from a study of neurological immune-mediated disorders. Study-wide results and caveats: Falling below healthy controls, multiple sclerosis showed the least TCR clonal expansion, while HTLV-1-associated myelopathy showed the most.

Time point indicated: technical triplicate 1. The sample comprised PBMCs. The genes are TRBV20-1 and TRBJ2-7; 7 positions match TRBD1. This TCR was recovered from a man in his fifties or sixties with HTLV-1-associated myelopathy (HAM/TSP). This CDR3 reads CSAPTGSYEQYF. In DNA, the CDR3 is TGCAGTGCTCCGACAGGGTCCTACGAGCAGTACTTC.